Listed here is a single T cell receptor (beta chain). The specificity of this receptor is unknown. No base quality values were provided; no much bigger clone lies one nucleotide off. This sample was taken from a study of blood T cell repertoires in COVID-19 (dated by TCRdb to 2018 to 2021). Background for the entire study: Samples from collaborators originated in the United States, Italy and Spain and spanned both the acute and convalescent phases of COVID-19. The material from the prospective study consisted of cDNA or gDNA derived from T cells, B-cell-depleted T cells, or PBMCs. The dataset comprised deeply sampled blood TCRbeta repertoires from subjects exposed to, actively infected with, or recovered from COVID-19. The repertoires were released in a freely available public database intended as a resource for research on the immune response to SARS-CoV-2. Samples were obtained from the ongoing ImmuneRACE study (first 160 participants) and from 1,200 or so subjects provided by 6 global collaborators. The sample metadata nearly always contained a de-identified subject ID, COVID-19 status, age in years and sex. Where available, HLA class I and class II types were taken from metadata supplied by the sample provider and were not determined by assay-based typing.

V and J lose 5 bases and 3 bases, and a span of 5 bases separates them. Measured from the cysteine to the phenylalanine, the CDR3 is 11 residues long. The read is trimmed to its CDR3 DNA, 33 bases read in frame from base 1. The germline V gene (reference sequence) sets CDR1 to SEHNR and CDR2 to FQNEAQ. Enrolling through a virtual design, the prospective study's participants ranged in age from roughly 18 to 100 years and lived across 24 United States geographic areas. Cohort assignment in the prospective study relied on participant-reported clinical history from a screening survey and a study questionnaire. A participant counted as exposed if, within 2 weeks of entering the study, that participant had been in contact with someone who had a PCR-confirmed or clinician-diagnosed COVID-19 case. In the prospective study, mobile phlebotomists collected whole blood, serum and a nasopharyngeal or oropharyngeal swab from each participant. Over a roughly 2-month period, participants in the prospective study had the option of providing additional blood draws and questionnaires. Before DNA extraction, prospective study blood samples were shipped either frozen or at room temperature.

Study-wide conclusions, independent of this receptor: The quantity of clinical and demographic metadata differed by source and by participant and was supplied without curation.

TCRbeta CDR3 regions were amplified from genomic DNA using the immunoSEQ Assay, a bias-controlled multiplex PCR. Concerning the study's data processing: Nucleated cell counts per sample were estimated from amplification of reference gene primers within the assay. To quantify the absolute abundance of each unique TCRbeta CDR3 rearrangement, sequence reads were collapsed and filtered. For each sample, productive Simpson clonality was calculated by taking the square root of Simpson's diversity index across productive rearrangements. Drawn from immuneACCESS, this table holds only the in-frame rearrangements with V and J called that TCRdb kept. Clones are partly lost; checked studies trace under half to an unresolved V gene and leave the rest unexplained. That table furnishes V, J and clone size, whereas the DNA furnished D and trimming. This sample gives some 270,000 clones in total; 88% of them show up just once. The top ten hold 2.5% to 3.5% of the sample.

Input material: PBMCs or T cells enriched from blood (not recorded which). The TCR originated in a middle-aged woman who had been exposed to COVID-19. The rearrangement joined TRBV7-9 to TRBJ2-7, with an unclear D gene assignment. The nucleotide sequence reads TGTGCCAGCAGCCCCCTCTACGAGCAGTACTTC. Its coded protein is CASSPLYEQYF. When the CDR3 is completed using the reference TRBV7-9 and TRBJ2-7 genes on either side, the full variable domain is DTGVSQNPRHKITKRGQNVTFRCDPISEHNRLYWYRQTLGQGPEFLTYFQNEAQLEKSRLLSDRFSAERPKGSFSTLEIQRTEQGDSAMYLCASSPLYEQYFGPGTRLTVT.